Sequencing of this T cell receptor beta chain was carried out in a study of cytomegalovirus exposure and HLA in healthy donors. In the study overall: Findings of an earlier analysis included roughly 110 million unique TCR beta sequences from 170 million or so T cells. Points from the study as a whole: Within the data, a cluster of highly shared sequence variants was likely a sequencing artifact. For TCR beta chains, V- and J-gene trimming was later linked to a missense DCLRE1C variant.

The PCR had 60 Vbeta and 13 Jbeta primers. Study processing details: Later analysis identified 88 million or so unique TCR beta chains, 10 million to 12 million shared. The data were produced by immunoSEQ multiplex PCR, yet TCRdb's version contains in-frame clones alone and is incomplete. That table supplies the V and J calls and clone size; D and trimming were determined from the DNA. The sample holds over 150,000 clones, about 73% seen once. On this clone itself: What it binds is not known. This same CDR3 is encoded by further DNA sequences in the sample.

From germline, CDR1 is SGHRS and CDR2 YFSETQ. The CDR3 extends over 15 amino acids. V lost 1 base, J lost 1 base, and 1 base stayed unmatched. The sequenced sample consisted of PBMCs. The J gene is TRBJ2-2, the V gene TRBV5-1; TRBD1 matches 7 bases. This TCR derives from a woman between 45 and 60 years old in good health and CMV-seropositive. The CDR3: CASSLRQGNTGELFF. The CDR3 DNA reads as TGCGCCAGCAGCTTGAGACAGGGGAACACCGGGGAGCTGTTTTTT.